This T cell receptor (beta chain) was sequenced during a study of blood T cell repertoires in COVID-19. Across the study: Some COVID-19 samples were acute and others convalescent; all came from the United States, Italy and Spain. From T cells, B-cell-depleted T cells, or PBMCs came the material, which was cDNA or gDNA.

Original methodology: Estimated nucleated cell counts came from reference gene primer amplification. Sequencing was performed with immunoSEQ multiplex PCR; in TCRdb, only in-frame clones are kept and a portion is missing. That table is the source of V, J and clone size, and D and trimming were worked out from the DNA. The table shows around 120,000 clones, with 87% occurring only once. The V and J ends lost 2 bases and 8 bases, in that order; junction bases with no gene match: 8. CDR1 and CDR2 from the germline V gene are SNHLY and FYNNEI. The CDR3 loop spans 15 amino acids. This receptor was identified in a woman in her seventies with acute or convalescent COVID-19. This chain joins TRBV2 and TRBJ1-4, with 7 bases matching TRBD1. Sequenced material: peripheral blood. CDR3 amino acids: CASSELGTDGEKLFF. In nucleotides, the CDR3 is TGTGCCAGCAGTGAACTGGGGACAGATGGCGAAAAACTGTTTTTT.